The next 22 T cell receptor beta chains were all read from a single sample in a study of blood T cell repertoires in COVID-19. Clones were sequenced by immunoSEQ multiplex PCR, and TCRdb holds only the in-frame ones, with some missing. The table lists 150,000 to 200,000 clones, approximately 91% of them singletons. Sequenced: peripheral blood. The receptors originated from a man aged 18 to 30 with COVID-19, enrolled during active disease.

This clone was seen a handful of times. The chain links TRBV27 to TRBJ2-7, with TRBD1 matching over 7 bases. This CDR3 contains 15 residues. V was pared by 2 bases and J by 0 bases, with 4 bases of the junction left unmatched. The germline V gene has CDR1 MNHEY and CDR2 SMNVEV (reference sequence). CDR3 nucleotides: TGTGCCAGCAGTTTAGGACAGGCAAGCTCCTACGAGCAGTACTTC. Encoded protein: CASSLGQASSYEQYF.

To note about this clone: The sample carries other DNA sequences with the same CDR3. The V call is TRBV27, the J call TRBJ2-1; the match to TRBD2 covers 9 bases. Germline assignment: CDR1 MNHEY and CDR2 SMNVEV (reference sequence). The CDR3 consists of 15 residues. V was clipped by 1 base and J by 2 bases; unmatched bases: 0. The chain's CDR3 is CASSLLAGAYNEQFF. CDR3 nucleotides: TGTGCCAGCAGTTTATTAGCGGGAGCCTACAATGAGCAGTTCTTC.

This chain uses TRBV13 with TRBJ2-4; maybe TRBD2 (7 bases). The CDR3 runs to 13 residues. Germline CDR1 and CDR2: PRHDT and FYEKMQ (reference sequence). The V end was cut by 6 bases, the J end by 7 bases, with 13 bases between. The CDR3 nucleotides are TGTGCCAGCAGTTTACAGGGAGGGAACATTCAGTACTTC. Translating gives CASSLQGGNIQYF.

This clone is a singleton in its sample. The chain employs TRBV4-3 and TRBJ2-3, with 9 bases identical to TRBD1. V lost 0 bases to trimming and J lost 1 base; unmatched junction nucleotides: 8. CDR3 length equals 18 residues. Germline CDR1 is LGHNA and CDR2 is YSLEER. The CDR3 DNA sequence: TGCGCCAGCAGCCAAGATATGGACAGGGGCTGGGGCACAGATACGCAGTATTTT. It specifies CASSQDMDRGWGTDTQYF.

The chain combines TRBV5-1 with TRBJ2-2; a weak D match, TRBD1 (5 bases). Deletions cut 4 bases from V and 6 bases from J, with 13 bases between. This CDR3 is 14 amino acids long. The V gene's germline CDR1 is SGHRS and CDR2 YFSETQ. The CDR3 is CASSLRTGSGELFF. CDR3 coding DNA: TGCGCCAGCAGCCTAAGAACAGGTTCCGGGGAGCTGTTTTTT.

The rearrangement joins TRBV27 to TRBJ1-2; 10 nucleotides align to TRBD1. The germline V gene has CDR1 MNHEY and CDR2 SMNVEV (reference sequence). The CDR3 is 15 amino acids. The V gene end was trimmed by 1 base and the J gene end by 10 bases; junction bases not matched to a gene: 9. This CDR3 reads CASSLYTGQGRDYTF. In DNA form, the CDR3 reads TGTGCCAGCAGTTTATATACGGGACAGGGGCGTGACTACACCTTC.

J is TRBJ2-1 and V is TRBV24-1, with D perhaps TRBD1 (6 bases). V dropped 1 base and J dropped 0 bases, with 15 bases sitting between them. Per germline, CDR1 KGHDR and CDR2 SFDVKD. This CDR3 region has 18 residues. The CDR3 loop reads CATSDFSGGVGSYNEQFF. The CDR3 DNA is TGTGCCACCAGTGATTTTAGTGGGGGCGTGGGCTCCTACAATGAGCAGTTCTTC.

Notes on this clone: The sample holds other DNA sequences that translate to the same CDR3. The chain couples TRBV3-1 (or the pseudogene TRBV3-2) to TRBJ2-1, with 11 bases fitting TRBD2. Germline V gene sequence: CDR1 LGHDT, CDR2 YNNKEL (reference sequence). The V and J ends lost 0 bases and 3 bases, in that order; junction bases with no gene match: 4. This CDR3 comprises 17 residues. Here the CDR3 DNA reads TGTGCCAGCAGCCAAGATCCTACTAGCGGGAGCTACAATGAGCAGTTCTTC. Translation: CASSQDPTSGSYNEQFF.

V is TRBV4-3 and J is TRBJ1-5, with D uncertain. The V and J ends lost 0 bases and 11 bases respectively, with 8 bases between them. Germline CDR1 LGHNA, CDR2 YSLEER. The CDR3 contains 12 residues. CDR3 in amino acids: CASSQDGRSQHF. CDR3 DNA: TGCGCCAGCAGCCAAGACGGTCGGTCCCAGCATTTT.

J is TRBJ2-1 and V is TRBV2, with 10 bases lining up with TRBD2. CDR3 length: 17 amino acids. J gave up 2 bases and V 4 bases, and 8 bases lay outside the gene matches. Germline-derived CDR1 and CDR2 are SNHLY and FYNNEI. In DNA form, the CDR3 reads TGTGCCAGCAGTGGAAGCGGACTAGCGGAAGCCTACAATGAGCAGTTCTTC. It codes for CASSGSGLAEAYNEQFF.

J is TRBJ2-7 and V is TRBV13; perhaps TRBD2 as D (6 bases). V was shortened by 5 bases and J by 1 base, with 15 bases between the two germline ends. The CDR3 length is 15 residues. Germline-derived CDR1 and CDR2 are PRHDT and FYEKMQ (reference sequence). The CDR3 nucleotides read TGTGCCAGCAGCCTATTTGGGGGGTCTTCCTACGAGCAGTACTTC. The encoded protein is CASSLFGGSSYEQYF.

This chain joins TRBV7-6 and TRBJ1-4, with 8 bases identical to TRBD1. V was clipped by 2 bases and J by 5 bases; unmatched bases: 10. This CDR3 is 17 amino acids long. Germline V CDR1 and CDR2: SGHVS, FNYEAQ. The CDR3 DNA follows: TGTGCCAGCAGCTTACAGGGGGCGACAGGGTGGAATGAAAAACTGTTTTTT. This codes for CASSLQGATGWNEKLFF.

V gene TRBV5-4 combines with J gene TRBJ2-3; TRBD2 agrees at 8 bases. V lost 0 bases and J lost 4; bases outside the gene matches: 7. Per germline, CDR1 SGHNT and CDR2 YYREEE (reference sequence). The CDR3 runs 16 residues. The CDR3 coding sequence is TGTGCCAGCAGCTTGGGTAGCGGGACCCTATCAGATACGCAGTATTTT. Its translation is CASSLGSGTLSDTQYF.

The rearrangement uses TRBV11-3 and TRBJ1-1; TRBD1 matches at 8 bases. This CDR3 has 16 amino acids. Germline V gives CDR1 SGHNT, CDR2 YENEEA. With V trimmed by 5 bases and J by 1 base, 9 bases remained unmatched. The CDR3 DNA sequence: TGTGCCAGCAGCGCATATTTGGGACAGGAGAACACTGAAGCTTTCTTT. Translated: CASSAYLGQENTEAFF.

This clone was recorded once. The junction shows a germline mismatch at one end, possibly a read error. J is TRBJ2-7 and V is TRBV28, with 7 bases that match TRBD1. This CDR3 has 12 amino acids. The germline gives CDR1 MDHEN, CDR2 SYDVKM. CDR3 amino acids: CASRDRSSEQYF. The CDR3 nucleotides read TGTGCCAGCAGGGACAGGTCCTCCGAGCAGTACTTC.

The CDR3: CASSSWRDPRNQETQYF. The CDR3 DNA reads TGTGCCAGCAGCTCGTGGCGGGACCCCAGAAATCAAGAGACCCAGTACTTC. This chain joins TRBV7-9 and TRBJ2-5, with D possibly TRBD2 on 6 matching bases. The germline V gene encodes CDR1 SEHNR and CDR2 FQNEAQ (reference sequence). This CDR3 is 17 amino acids long. Trimming pared 4 bases from V and 2 bases from J, leaving 20 bases between.

The genes are TRBV18 and TRBJ1-2; a weak D match, TRBD1 (5 bases). V lost 3 bases and J 4 bases, leaving 12 bases between the germline ends. Germline CDR1 and CDR2: KGHSH and LQKENI. The CDR3 runs to 14 residues. The CDR3 is CASSPPWGVYGYTF. Here the CDR3 DNA reads TGTGCCAGCTCACCGCCCTGGGGCGTCTATGGCTACACCTTC.

This chain connects TRBV7-8 to TRBJ1-1, with 9 positions matching TRBD1. This CDR3 has 14 residues. With V trimmed by 5 bases and J by 5 bases, 6 bases remained unmatched. Germline V gives CDR1 SGHVS, CDR2 FQNEAQ. In nucleotides, the CDR3 is TGTGCCAGCAGCATCGACAGGGGGTGGACTGAAGCTTTCTTT. This codes for CASSIDRGWTEAFF.

The rearrangement uses TRBV3-1 (or the pseudogene TRBV3-2) and TRBJ2-2; a weak D match, TRBD1 (6 bases). The germline CDR1 and CDR2 sequences are LGHDT and YNNKEL (reference sequence). The CDR3 is made up of 13 amino acids. V shed 2 bases and J shed 6 bases, with 7 bases lying between them. CDR3 in amino acids: CASSQNRAGELFF. For the CDR3, the DNA is TGTGCCAGCAGCCAAAACAGGGCCGGGGAGCTGTTTTTT.

In this sample, this clone turned up once. The V and J genes are TRBV28 and TRBJ1-6; tentative D call: TRBD1 (5 bases). The CDR3 loop spans 13 amino acids. In germline, CDR1 is MDHEN, CDR2 SYDVKM. V dropped 6 bases and J dropped 7 bases, with 10 bases sitting between them. The CDR3 coding sequence is TGTGCCAGCAGCAAAGACAGAAATTCACCCCTCCACTTT. It codes for CASSKDRNSPLHF.

The chain has TRBV7-2 and TRBJ1-2, with 7 bases fitting TRBD1. Trimming took 5 bases from V and 5 from J; bases not matched to a gene: 17. The CDR3 totals 17 residues. Germline CDR1 is SGHTA and CDR2 is FQGNSA. The DNA of the CDR3 is TGTGCCAGCAGCCCCCTGGGACAGACTTACGTCAGTTATGGCTACACCTTC. Translating it yields CASSPLGQTYVSYGYTF.

V gene TRBV9 combines with J gene TRBJ1-6, with unresolved D. V gave up 4 bases and J gave up 5 bases, with 16 bases separating them. The CDR3 has 16 residues. Looked up from germline, CDR1 is SGDLS and CDR2 is YYNGEE. The CDR3 DNA reads TGTGCCAGCAGCTCACGCCCGGGAGGAGATAATTCACCCCTCCACTTT. Residues: CASSSRPGGDNSPLHF.